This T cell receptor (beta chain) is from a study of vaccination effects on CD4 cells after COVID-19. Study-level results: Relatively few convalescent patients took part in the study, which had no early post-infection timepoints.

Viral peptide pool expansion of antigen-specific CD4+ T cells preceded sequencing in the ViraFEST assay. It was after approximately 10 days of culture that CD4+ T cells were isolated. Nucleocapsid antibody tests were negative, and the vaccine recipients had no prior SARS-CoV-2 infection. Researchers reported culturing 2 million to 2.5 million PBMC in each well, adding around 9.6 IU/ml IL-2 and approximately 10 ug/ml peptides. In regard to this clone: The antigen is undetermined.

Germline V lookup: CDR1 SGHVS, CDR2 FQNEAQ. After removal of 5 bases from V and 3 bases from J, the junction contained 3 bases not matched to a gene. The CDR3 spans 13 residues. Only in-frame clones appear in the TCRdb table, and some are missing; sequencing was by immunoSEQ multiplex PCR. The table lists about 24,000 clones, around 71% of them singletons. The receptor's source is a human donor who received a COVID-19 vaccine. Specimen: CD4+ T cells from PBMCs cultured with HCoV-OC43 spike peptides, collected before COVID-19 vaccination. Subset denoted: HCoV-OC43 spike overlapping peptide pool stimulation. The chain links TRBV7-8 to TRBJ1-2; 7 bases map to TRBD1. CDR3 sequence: CASSLDRDYGYTF. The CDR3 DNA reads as TGTGCCAGCAGCCTCGACAGGGACTATGGCTACACCTTC.